This TCR beta chain appears in the sequencing data of a study of blood T cell repertoires in COVID-19. On the study more broadly: Samples of COVID-19 (acute and convalescent) were obtained from the United States, Italy and Spain.

The repertoire was sequenced with immunoSEQ multiplex PCR; TCRdb's copy has only in-frame clones and lacks some. The sample consists of approximately 180,000 clones, 75% to 90% of them appearing once. This study enrolled people aged roughly 18 to 90 from about two dozen US geographic areas. Researchers sorted participants into cohorts using their self-reported clinical history. The source of this sequence is a woman in her thirties or forties with acute COVID-19. Sequenced material: PBMCs or T cells enriched from blood (not recorded which).

The chain's CDR3 is CASSQTGSYNEQFF. The CDR3 DNA reads as TGTGCCAGCAGCCAGACAGGGTCCTACAATGAGCAGTTCTTC. J is TRBJ2-1 and V is TRBV7-2; 7 nucleotides align to TRBD1. The CDR3 has 14 residues. The V and J ends lost 5 bases and 1 base, in that order; junction bases with no gene match: 2. The germline V gene encodes CDR1 SGHTA and CDR2 FQGNSA.